Here is one T cell receptor (beta chain) with its context. Each PCR replicate from the sorted subsets contained around 0.2 ug DNA, which is 25,000 to 30,000 T cell genomes. In the authors' methods: Owing to the provision of junction-only sequences devoid of quality scores by immunoSEQ, filtering differed. Profiling relied on immunoSEQ multiplex PCR, and the TCRdb table lists in-frame clones only, not all of them. D and trimming come from the DNA, and the V and J calls and clone size come from that table. The table records about 820,000 clones, 80% to 95% of them present only once. Naivety among CD8 cells was defined by CD45RO negativity and positive CCR7 selection, thereby excluding terminally differentiated effector memory CD45RA+ cells. This entry is derived from a study of shared clonotypes between healthy human individuals. This CDR3 spans 12 amino acids. V shed 0 bases and J shed 3 bases, with 3 bases lying between them. The germline V gene encodes CDR1 PRHDT and CDR2 FYEKMQ (reference sequence).

What was sequenced was naive CD8+ T cells sorted from blood. The chain links TRBV13 to TRBJ2-7; no clear D. This sequence was found in a young man in good health. As DNA, the CDR3 is TGTGCCAGCAGCTTAGGGATCTACGAGCAGTACTTC. Its translation: CASSLGIYEQYF.